The subject of this entry is one T cell receptor (beta chain). These data come from a study of T cell changes during pregnancy in multiple sclerosis. The CDR3 consists of 15 residues. Germline values: CDR1 LGHNA, CDR2 YSLEER. V dropped 0 bases and J dropped 5; count of bases not matched to a gene: 3. Using immunoSEQ multiplex PCR, the repertoire was profiled, and TCRdb retains in-frame clones only, with some absent. The profile covers some 60,000 clones, with roughly 90% appearing a single time and approximately 3% taken by the ten largest. Sequenced here: peripheral blood, sampled in the second trimester of pregnancy. The chain combines TRBV4-3 with TRBJ2-1, with TRBD1 matching 8 bases. The source is a female donor in good health, enrolled as a control in a pregnancy study. The CDR3 DNA sequence: TGCGCCAGCAGCCAAGAGGGGACAGGCCACAATGAGCAGTTCTTC. It specifies CASSQEGTGHNEQFF.